This entry features one T cell receptor beta chain sequence. TCRdb's copy holds only in-frame clones and misses some; the assay was immunoSEQ multiplex PCR. The repertoire holds 55,000 to 85,000 clones, with over 70% as singletons. The source of the sample is a study of OX40 agonist ivuxolimab in advanced cancers. This CDR3 region has 14 residues. Germline CDR1 is SGHNT and CDR2 is YYREEE (reference sequence). V lost 4 bases and J lost 5; bases outside the gene matches: 8. The rearrangement links TRBV5-4 to TRBJ2-7; 8 nucleotides align to TRBD2. This TCR was sampled from an adult with an advanced solid tumor such as melanoma, head and neck, liver or kidney cancer. The sequencing used CD4+ or CD8+ T cells sorted from blood, collected in a trial of the OX40 agonist ivuxolimab. In DNA, the CDR3 is TGTGCCAGCAGCCGGACTAGCCTAAGCGACGAGCAGTACTTC. Protein product: CASSRTSLSDEQYF.